Presented here are 3 T cell receptor beta chains from one specimen sequenced in a study of shared clonotypes between healthy human individuals. Clones were sequenced by immunoSEQ multiplex PCR, and TCRdb holds only the in-frame ones, with some missing. The table records some 2,000,000 clones, just under 95% of them present only once. Naive-designated CD8 cells lacked CD45RO, were positively enriched for CCR7, and omitted terminally differentiated effector memory CD45RA+ cells. Material for sequencing was naive CD8+ T cells sorted from blood. The receptors were sampled from a man aged 18 to 29 in good health.

V gene TRBV10-3 combines with J gene TRBJ2-7, with 10 nucleotides matching TRBD1. CDR1 and CDR2 (germline): ENHRY, SYGVKD. Losses at the gene ends were 4 bases for V and 4 bases for J; bases not matched to a gene: 10. CDR3 size: 16 residues. CDR3 DNA sequence: TGTGCCATCAGTGCAGCCAGCCGGGACAGGGGATACGAGCAGTACTTC. Residues: CAISAASRDRGYEQYF.

The genes are TRBV7-9 and TRBJ2-7; TRBD1 matches at 7 bases. The J segment lost 6 bases and the V segment lost 5 bases, leaving 13 bases of the junction unmatched. Germline CDR1 reads SEHNR; CDR2 reads FQNEAQ (reference sequence). The CDR3 extends over 15 amino acids. The CDR3 loop is CASSPRERGLLEQYF. The CDR3 DNA reads TGTGCCAGCAGCCCCAGGGAGAGGGGGCTCCTCGAGCAGTACTTC.

The chain employs TRBV6-1 and TRBJ2-7; D ambiguous. V was trimmed by 8 bases and J by 4 bases, leaving 12 bases between them. Germline V gene data show CDR1 as MNHNS and CDR2 as SASEGT. This CDR3 comprises 12 residues. The CDR3 bases are TGTGCCAGCTTAGACGGAGTTTACGAGCAGTACTTC. It translates to CASLDGVYEQYF.